Detailed here is one T cell receptor beta chain. This sample is part of a study of breast tumors, draining lymph nodes, adjacent tissues. This CDR3 contains 14 residues. Per the germline V gene, CDR1 is SGHNT and CDR2 is YENEEA. V dropped 3 bases and J dropped 7 bases, with 15 bases sitting between them. Using its own MiXCR run on the multiplex PCR reads, TCRdb lists one record per CDR3 protein. The sample lists about 15,000 distinct CDR3 sequences; 52% were seen once. The specimen was tumor-adjacent breast tissue. This sequence originates from a female donor with breast cancer. Some clones in this sample may be carry-over from other donors' samples. J is TRBJ2-5 and V is TRBV11-3, with D perhaps TRBD1 (5 bases). CDR3 nucleotide sequence: TGTGCCAGCAGCTTGATCCGGCCCCAGGGGACCCAGTACTTC. Translation gives CASSLIRPQGTQYF.